This note documents a single TCR beta chain sequence. This table comes from immunoSEQ multiplex PCR, and its TCRdb copy is limited to in-frame clones, with some not included. The data hold around 100,000 clones, with over 70% observed a single time. Per germline, CDR1 SGHAT and CDR2 FQDESV (reference sequence). With 4 bases clipped from V and 3 bases from J, the junction kept 2 bases outside the gene matches. The CDR3 extends over 14 amino acids. This sample is part of a study of blood T cell repertoires in COVID-19. As for the study in general: Whether acute or convalescent, the COVID-19 samples came from the United States, Italy and Spain. From T cells, B-cell-depleted T cells, or PBMCs came the material, which was cDNA or gDNA.

This chain connects TRBV11-1 to TRBJ2-5; 10 bases agree with TRBD2. Sequenced material: peripheral blood. This receptor was taken from a woman in her 70s with acute or convalescent COVID-19. The CDR3: CASSWTSGEETQYF. CDR3 in DNA: TGTGCCAGCAGCTGGACTAGCGGTGAAGAGACCCAGTACTTC.